This T cell receptor beta chain emerged from a study of T cells in Graves' hyperthyroidism and ophthalmopathy. The V gene's germline CDR1 is DFQATT and CDR2 SNEGSKA (reference sequence). This CDR3 is built from 13 residues. V shed 5 bases and J 1 base; nucleotides not matched to a gene: 2. Uncontrolled infection, other autoimmune disease, pregnancy or lactation barred patients from enrollment. Whole-study results and caveats: From stable hyperthyroidism, ophthalmopathy was separated by a 13 V-J model.

Note on this clonotype: The antigen remains unidentified.

RNA transcripts gave rise to amplified TCR beta CDR3 regions. First-round RT-PCR targeting the TCR CDR3 was performed with the HTBI primer set. TCRdb recomputed calls from the multiplex PCR reads with MiXCR, one row per CDR3 protein. The sample carries about 350,000 distinct CDR3 sequences, about 17% recorded once. Material: blood. The J gene is TRBJ1-1, the V gene TRBV20-1; 9 positions agree with TRBD1. The sequence was collected from a woman younger than 45 with Graves' hyperthyroidism that later progressed to Graves' ophthalmopathy. DNA for the CDR3: TGCAGTGCTTTACAGGGGGCGAACACTGAAGCTTTCTTT. Its translation is CSALQGANTEAFF.